This passage covers 8 T cell receptor beta chains from one sample sequenced in a study of response to subunit inactivated influenza vaccine. Each CDR3 protein gets one entry after TCRdb re-called the RT-PCR reads with MiXCR. The repertoire holds 650,000 or so distinct CDR3 sequences, with around 15% as singletons. Specimen: PBMCs from blood, collected 14 to 15 days before vaccination. These receptors were collected from a man between 45 and 60 years old who received an inactivated influenza vaccine.

This clonotype was counted at least ten times. The chain employs TRBV20-1 and TRBJ1-5; tentatively, D is TRBD1 (5 bases). CDR3 length: 13 residues. The V end was cut by 0 bases, the J end by 10 bases, with 13 bases between. CDR1 and CDR2 from the germline V gene are DFQATT and SNEGSKA (reference sequence). CDR3 in DNA: TGCAGTGCTAGAGATAGAAGGGGAGGCCCCCAGCATTTT. It yields the protein CSARDRRGGPQHF.

This clonotype was observed at least ten times. The CDR3 nucleotides read TGTGCCAGCTCACCAACTCTCTCCGCCTCTGGAAACACCATATATTTT. This gives the protein CASSPTLSASGNTIYF. The chain joins TRBV18 to TRBJ1-3, with D unresolved. V lost 2 bases to trimming and J lost 0 bases, with 11 bases between them. Per the germline V gene, CDR1 is KGHSH and CDR2 is LQKENI. The CDR3 extends over 16 amino acids.

The chain carries TRBV29-1 and TRBJ2-1; weak D call: TRBD2 (5 bases). Germline CDR1 reads SQVTM; CDR2 reads ANQGSEA. The V and J ends lost 4 bases and 7 bases respectively, with 5 bases between them. The CDR3 covers 10 residues. In DNA, the CDR3 is TGCAGCGTTGCGGGGAATGAGCAGTTCTTC. Translation gives CSVAGNEQFF.

On this clonotype itself: Relative to the germline gene, one junction end is altered; a read error may explain this. The chain has TRBV4-2 and TRBJ1-6, with 9 bases aligning to TRBD1. Germline loops: CDR1 LGHNA, CDR2 YNFKEQ. CDR3 length: 17 residues. In nucleotides, the CDR3 is TGTGCCAGCGGCCAAGTCCTTATGGACAGGGGAGAAGGACCCCTCCACTTT. Its protein is CASGQVLMDRGEGPLHF.

Only a few counts were recorded for this clonotype. V gene TRBV4-1 combines with J gene TRBJ2-3, with 10 bases lining up with TRBD1. J lost 5 bases, V lost 4 bases, and 15 bases had no gene match. The CDR3 has 18 residues. The germline gives CDR1 MGHRA, CDR2 YSYEKL. The CDR3 nucleotides read TGCGCCAGCAGCCCAGAACGTCTCCGGGACAGGGGTAGAGATACGCAGTATTTT. This gives the protein CASSPERLRDRGRDTQYF.

The chain links TRBV28 to TRBJ1-2, with no clear D. There are 17 residues in the CDR3. Per germline, CDR1 MDHEN and CDR2 SYDVKM. V dropped 1 base and J dropped 4 bases, with 19 bases sitting between them. The CDR3 bases are TGTGCCAGCAGTTTATTCGCTATCAGGCGATCCATCTATGGCTACACCTTC. It is translated as CASSLFAIRRSIYGYTF.

The chain has TRBV28 and TRBJ2-7; 8 nucleotides align to TRBD2. Germline CDR1 and CDR2: MDHEN and SYDVKM. Losses at the gene ends were 1 base for V and 3 bases for J; bases not matched to a gene: 5. The CDR3 consists of 15 residues. CDR3 sequence (DNA): TGTGCCAGCAGTTTATCGCTAGCGGGTGGCTACGAGCAGTACTTC. Translating it yields CASSLSLAGGYEQYF.

This clonotype was observed a few times. This sequence joins TRBV5-4 and TRBJ2-1, with TRBD2 identical over 9 bases. Trimming at V came to 0 bases and at J to 6 bases, leaving 7 bases not matched to a gene. Germline assignment: CDR1 SGHNT and CDR2 YYREEE (reference sequence). This CDR3 has 16 amino acids. Here the CDR3 reads CASSLDVSGRSNEQFF. The CDR3 DNA follows: TGTGCCAGCAGCTTGGATGTTAGCGGGAGATCCAATGAGCAGTTCTTC.